The T cell receptor beta chain described here comes from a study of blood T cell repertoires in COVID-19. On the study more broadly: The United States, Italy and Spain supplied acute and convalescent COVID-19 samples.

Trimming took off 1 base at V and 2 bases at J, with 9 bases between the two ends. CDR1 and CDR2 (germline): LNHDA, SQIVND (reference sequence). The CDR3 loop spans 15 amino acids. In the original processing: Amplification from reference gene primers served as the basis for estimated nucleated cell counts. This table comes from immunoSEQ multiplex PCR, and its TCRdb copy is limited to in-frame clones, with some not included. V and J calls and clone size are given by that table; D and trimming were obtained from the DNA. Of 200,000 to 250,000 clones in the sample, roughly 79% were seen once. There are a few counts of this clone. Enrollees, about 18 to 89 years old, lived in some 24 US areas.

This receptor was identified in a woman between 45 and 65 years old with acute COVID-19. Sequencing input: PBMCs or T cells enriched from blood (not recorded which). V is TRBV19 and J is TRBJ1-5; D gene ambiguous. CDR3 DNA sequence: TGTGCCAGTAGTATAGCGGGATTTGGCAATCAGCCCCAGCATTTT. It is translated as CASSIAGFGNQPQHF.